A selection of T cell receptor beta chains follows, all from one sample in a study of OX40 agonist ivuxolimab in advanced cancers. TCRdb keeps only in-frame clones here, not all; method: immunoSEQ multiplex PCR. Here the sample spans about 60,000 clones, 85% being singletons. Sequences were derived from CD4+ or CD8+ T cells sorted from blood, sampled in a trial of the OX40 agonist ivuxolimab. All receptors derive from an adult with an advanced solid tumor such as melanoma, head and neck, liver or kidney cancer. Each CDR3 is given with its conserved first and last residue. Each record gives: V gene, clone size, J gene, D gene, CDR3 DNA, CDR3 protein. D genes are given only for firm matches. Only some rows state a clone size, as once, few, many or a class for expanded clones.

v_gene: TRBV9
abundance: .
j_gene: TRBJ2-1
d_gene: TRBD1
CDR3nt: TGTGCCAGCAGCGCCCGTACAGGGGGCGGTGAGCAGTTCTTC
CDR3aa: CASSARTGGGEQFF

v_gene: TRBV19
abundance: once
j_gene: TRBJ1-5
d_gene: .
CDR3nt: TGTGCCAGTAGTATTCCCCGGGGACGGGCGGGCAATCAGCCCCAGCATTTT
CDR3aa: CASSIPRGRAGNQPQHF

v_gene: TRBV5-8
abundance: .
j_gene: TRBJ2-3
d_gene: TRBD2
CDR3nt: TGTGCCAGCAGCCTTGGGACTAGCGGGAGTTGGGGTTTGAATACGCAGTATTTT
CDR3aa: CASSLGTSGSWGLNTQYF

v_gene: TRBV5-5
abundance: .
j_gene: TRBJ1-5
d_gene: .
CDR3nt: TGTGCCAGCAACCAAGTAGGGGATCAGCCCCAGCATTTT
CDR3aa: CASNQVGDQPQHF

v_gene: TRBV15
abundance: .
j_gene: TRBJ2-5
d_gene: .
CDR3nt: TGTGCCACCAGCGCAAGATTCGGGGCCGAAGGGGAGACCCAGTACTTC
CDR3aa: CATSARFGAEGETQYF

v_gene: TRBV4-2
abundance: .
j_gene: TRBJ1-6
d_gene: TRBD1
CDR3nt: TGTGCCAGCAGCCAATCACAGGGGGCCTCCTATAATTCACCCCTCCACTTT
CDR3aa: CASSQSQGASYNSPLHF

v_gene: TRBV5-1
abundance: .
j_gene: TRBJ2-3
d_gene: TRBD2
CDR3nt: TGCGCCAGCAGCCTCGGGACTAGCGGCAACACAGATACGCAGTATTTT
CDR3aa: CASSLGTSGNTDTQYF

v_gene: TRBV5-6
abundance: .
j_gene: TRBJ2-7
d_gene: TRBD1
CDR3nt: TGTGCCAGCAGCCGATTACAGGGGGCATACGAGCAGTACTTC
CDR3aa: CASSRLQGAYEQYF

v_gene: TRBV28
abundance: .
j_gene: TRBJ2-4
d_gene: .
CDR3nt: TGTGCCAGCTCAAGGGGCCAGGCCAAAAACATTCAGTACTTC
CDR3aa: CASSRGQAKNIQYF

v_gene: TRBV18
abundance: .
j_gene: TRBJ2-2
d_gene: TRBD1
CDR3nt: TGTGCCAGCTCACCCCGACTACAGGGGGCAAGCGGGGAGCTGTTTTTT
CDR3aa: CASSPRLQGASGELFF

v_gene: TRBV6-1
abundance: .
j_gene: TRBJ2-1
d_gene: .
CDR3nt: TGTGCCAGCGCGAGAGGGGGAAAAGCCTACAATGAGCAGTTCTTC
CDR3aa: CASARGGKAYNEQFF

v_gene: TRBV28
abundance: .
j_gene: TRBJ1-1
d_gene: .
CDR3nt: TGTGCCAGCAGCCTCCCCGGGCAGGGCGAAGCTTTCTTT
CDR3aa: CASSLPGQGEAFF

v_gene: TRBV6-6
abundance: .
j_gene: TRBJ2-7
d_gene: .
CDR3nt: TGTGCCAGCAGTTACCAGGGGCAGCGGGTAGCCTACGAGCAGTACTTC
CDR3aa: CASSYQGQRVAYEQYF

v_gene: TRBV28
abundance: once
j_gene: TRBJ1-1
d_gene: .
CDR3nt: TGTGCCAGCCAGGGAAACATGAACACTGAAGCTTTCTTT
CDR3aa: CASQGNMNTEAFF

v_gene: TRBV19
abundance: .
j_gene: TRBJ1-6
d_gene: .
CDR3nt: TGTGCCAGTAGTATAAGAGGGACACTGAACTCACCCCTCCACTTT
CDR3aa: CASSIRGTLNSPLHF

v_gene: TRBV27
abundance: .
j_gene: TRBJ1-2
d_gene: TRBD1
CDR3nt: TGTGCCAGCGGAGTCCCCGGGACAGGGGCCTATGGCTACACCTTC
CDR3aa: CASGVPGTGAYGYTF

v_gene: TRBV15
abundance: .
j_gene: TRBJ2-2
d_gene: TRBD2
CDR3nt: TGTGCCACCAGCAGAGAAGCGGGAGAGGGCACCGGGGAGCTGTTTTTT
CDR3aa: CATSREAGEGTGELFF

v_gene: TRBV28
abundance: .
j_gene: TRBJ2-7
d_gene: .
CDR3nt: TGTGCCAGCAGTTCGTCGAACCGGGCCGAACGTAGCTCCTACGAGCAGTACTTC
CDR3aa: CASSSSNRAERSSYEQYF

v_gene: TRBV27
abundance: .
j_gene: TRBJ1-5
d_gene: .
CDR3nt: TGTGCCAGCGGACCGGTGGGGGTTAGCAATCAGCCCCAGCATTTT
CDR3aa: CASGPVGVSNQPQHF

v_gene: TRBV7-9
abundance: .
j_gene: TRBJ2-5
d_gene: .
CDR3nt: TGTGCCAGCAGGGCCCCGGGAGTGCAAGAGACCCAGTACTTC
CDR3aa: CASRAPGVQETQYF

v_gene: TRBV28
abundance: .
j_gene: TRBJ2-2
d_gene: .
CDR3nt: TGTGCCAGCAGTTTAAATTACGGGGAGCTGTTTTTT
CDR3aa: CASSLNYGELFF

v_gene: TRBV19
abundance: .
j_gene: TRBJ2-7
d_gene: TRBD1
CDR3nt: TGTGCCAGTAGTCCGGACAGGATTATCGGGCACGAGCAGTACTTC
CDR3aa: CASSPDRIIGHEQYF

v_gene: TRBV29-1
abundance: .
j_gene: TRBJ2-5
d_gene: TRBD1
CDR3nt: TGCAGCGTTAATGGGGGACAGGGGGAGGAGACCCAGTACTTC
CDR3aa: CSVNGGQGEETQYF

v_gene: TRBV11-2
abundance: few
j_gene: TRBJ1-2
d_gene: TRBD1
CDR3nt: TGTGCCAGCAGCAGGGGGGACAGAGGGTCCTATGGCTACACCTTC
CDR3aa: CASSRGDRGSYGYTF

v_gene: TRBV28
abundance: few
j_gene: TRBJ2-1
d_gene: TRBD1
CDR3nt: TGTGCCAGCAGTTTCAACAGTGGACAGGTCTACAATGAGCAGTTCTTC
CDR3aa: CASSFNSGQVYNEQFF

v_gene: TRBV4-2
abundance: .
j_gene: TRBJ1-6
d_gene: TRBD1
CDR3nt: TGTGCCAGCAGCCAACGGACAGGGGGCGGTTCACCCCTCCACTTT
CDR3aa: CASSQRTGGGSPLHF

v_gene: TRBV7-9
abundance: once
j_gene: TRBJ2-5
d_gene: .
CDR3nt: TGTGCCAGCAGCTTACGTGGGGACGGTGTGAACCAAGAGACCCAGTACTTC
CDR3aa: CASSLRGDGVNQETQYF

v_gene: TRBV28
abundance: .
j_gene: TRBJ2-2
d_gene: .
CDR3nt: TGTGCCAGCGCCATGCAGGGGGCTAGCGGATCCGGGGAGCTGTTTTTT
CDR3aa: CASAMQGASGSGELFF